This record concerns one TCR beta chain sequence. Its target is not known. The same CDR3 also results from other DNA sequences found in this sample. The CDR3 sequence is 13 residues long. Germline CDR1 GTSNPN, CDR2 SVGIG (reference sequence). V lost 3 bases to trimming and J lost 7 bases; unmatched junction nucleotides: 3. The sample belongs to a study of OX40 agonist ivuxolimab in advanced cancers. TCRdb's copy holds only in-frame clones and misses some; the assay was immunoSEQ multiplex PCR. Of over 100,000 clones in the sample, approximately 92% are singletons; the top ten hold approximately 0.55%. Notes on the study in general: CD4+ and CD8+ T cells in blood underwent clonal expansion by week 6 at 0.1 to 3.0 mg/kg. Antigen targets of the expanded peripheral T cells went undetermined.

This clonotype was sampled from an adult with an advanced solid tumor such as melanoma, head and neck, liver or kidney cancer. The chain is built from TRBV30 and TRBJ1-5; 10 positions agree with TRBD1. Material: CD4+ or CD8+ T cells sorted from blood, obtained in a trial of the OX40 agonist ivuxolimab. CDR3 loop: CAWRGQGKQPQHF. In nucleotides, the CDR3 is TGTGCCTGGAGGGGACAGGGGAAACAGCCCCAGCATTTT.